Shown below are 30 T cell receptor beta chains from a single sample sequenced in a study of OX40 agonist ivuxolimab in advanced cancers. The table came from immunoSEQ multiplex PCR; TCRdb's copy has only in-frame clones and leaves some out. Among over 55,000 clones listed, around 90% were seen once. Sequencing used CD4+ or CD8+ T cells sorted from blood, obtained in a trial of the OX40 agonist ivuxolimab. The receptor set was obtained from an adult with an advanced solid tumor such as melanoma, head and neck, liver or kidney cancer.

The chain joins TRBV6-1 to TRBJ2-5; D remains ambiguous. The V gene's germline CDR1 is MNHNS and CDR2 SASEGT. There are 13 residues in the CDR3. Trimming removed 4 bases from V and 2 bases from J, with 8 bases in between. CDR3 loop: CASSVVRQETQYF. The DNA of the CDR3 is TGTGCCAGCAGTGTGGTCAGGCAAGAGACCCAGTACTTC.

The chain uses TRBV29-1 and TRBJ2-7; no reliable D call. V dropped 6 bases and J dropped 0 bases, with 6 bases sitting between them. The germline V gene encodes CDR1 SQVTM and CDR2 ANQGSEA. This CDR3 is built from 11 residues. The CDR3 sequence: CSVRSSYEQYF. CDR3 sequence (DNA): TGCAGCGTAAGGAGCTCCTACGAGCAGTACTTC.

This rearrangement joins TRBV5-4 to TRBJ2-3, with D maybe TRBD2 (6 bases). CDR3 length: 15 residues. Germline assignment: CDR1 SGHNT and CDR2 YYREEE (reference sequence). V dropped 4 bases and J dropped 3 bases, with 15 bases sitting between them. The chain's CDR3 is CASSRGLLATDTQYF. Written as DNA, the CDR3 is TGTGCCAGCAGCAGAGGACTACTAGCAACAGATACGCAGTATTTT.

This rearrangement joins TRBV6-1 to TRBJ1-5; D is undetermined. The CDR3 covers 14 residues. V was cut by 1 base and J by 9 bases, with 13 bases left in between. Germline V gives CDR1 MNHNS, CDR2 SASEGT. This CDR3 reads CASSEELGPWPQHF. CDR3 bases: TGTGCCAGCAGTGAAGAATTGGGCCCGTGGCCCCAGCATTTT.

V gene TRBV11-3 combines with J gene TRBJ2-1; perhaps TRBD2 as D (5 bases). The CDR3 consists of 12 residues. Trimming removed 1 base from V and 7 bases from J, with 5 bases in between. The germline V gene has CDR1 SGHNT and CDR2 YENEEA. The chain's CDR3 is CASSLGTNEQFF. In DNA form, the CDR3 reads TGTGCCAGCAGCTTAGGGACTAATGAGCAGTTCTTC.

V is TRBV21-1 and J is TRBJ1-2; the table's D gene call, TRBD1, was not cross checked with the DNA. TRBV21-1 is noted as a pseudogene. The CDR3 sequence is 14 residues long. CDR3 loop: CASSKEQDNSGYTF. The CDR3 DNA reads TGTGCCAGCAGCAAAGAGCAGGACAACTCTGGCTACACCTTC.

The chain employs TRBV27 and TRBJ2-1; the match to TRBD1 covers 9 bases. CDR3 length equals 15 residues. Germline lookup yields CDR1 MNHEY and CDR2 SMNVEV (reference sequence). With 5 bases clipped from V and 8 bases from J, the junction kept 10 bases outside the gene matches. The CDR3 nucleotides are TGTGCCAGCAGTCACGGGACAGGGCCCGGTGATGAGCAGTTCTTC. Translated, it gives CASSHGTGPGDEQFF.

Here the CDR3 reads CSVRQVPVGYTF. In DNA, the CDR3 is TGCAGCGTACGACAAGTACCGGTTGGCTACACCTTC. The J gene is TRBJ1-2, the V gene TRBV29-1; D gene uncertain. Germline V gene lookup returns CDR1 SQVTM and CDR2 ANQGSEA. The CDR3 consists of 12 residues. With 6 bases removed from V and 7 bases from J, the gap between germline ends came to 15 bases.

This chain joins TRBV19 and TRBJ2-7; 14 positions match TRBD2. The CDR3 has 17 amino acids. Germline V gene sequence: CDR1 LNHDA, CDR2 SQIVND (reference sequence). Trimming took 1 base from V and 4 from J; bases not matched to a gene: 6. CDR3 region: CASSIVGLAGGVYEQYF. The DNA of the CDR3 is TGTGCCAGTAGTATAGTTGGACTAGCGGGAGGAGTATACGAGCAGTACTTC.

The rearrangement links TRBV7-9 to TRBJ2-3; no definite D call. CDR3 size: 12 residues. In germline, CDR1 is SEHNR, CDR2 FQNEAQ (reference sequence). Deletions cut 2 bases from V and 4 bases from J, with 4 bases between. The CDR3 sequence: CASSLLSDTQYF. The CDR3, as DNA: TGTGCCAGCAGCTTACTGTCAGATACGCAGTATTTT.

The chain carries TRBV27 and TRBJ2-5; TRBD2 matches at 7 bases. This CDR3 region has 16 residues. Germline V lookup: CDR1 MNHEY, CDR2 SMNVEV (reference sequence). V was pared by 1 base and J by 2 bases, with 7 bases of the junction left unmatched. DNA of the CDR3: TGTGCCAGCAGTTTATTTGGATGGGGGGGTCAAGAGACCCAGTACTTC. Its translation: CASSLFGWGGQETQYF.

V usage is TRBV4-3 and J usage is TRBJ2-7; D is possibly TRBD1 (6 bases). The CDR3 is made up of 15 amino acids. Trimming shortened V by 1 base and J by 3 bases, and 13 bases separated the two germline ends. Looked up from germline, CDR1 is LGHNA and CDR2 is YSLEER. CDR3 residues: CASSQVMGASYEQYF. The CDR3 region has the DNA TGCGCCAGCAGCCAAGTTATGGGGGCCAGCTACGAGCAGTACTTC.

This clone has just a few counts. This chain links TRBV11-3 with TRBJ2-2, with D perhaps matching TRBD2 (5 bases). V was shortened by 4 bases and J by 4 bases, with 13 bases between the two germline ends. The length of the CDR3 is 15 residues. Per germline, CDR1 SGHNT and CDR2 YENEEA. The CDR3 nucleotides read TGTGCCAGCAGCTCCGACTACGGACGCACCGGGGAGCTGTTTTTT. It encodes CASSSDYGRTGELFF.

V and J are TRBV5-4 and TRBJ2-3; TRBD2 matches 11 bases. CDR3 length: 18 residues. Germline trimming cut 0 bases from V and 1 base from J; bases unmatched to any gene: 7. From germline, CDR1 is SGHNT and CDR2 YYREEE (reference sequence). CDR3 protein: CASSLGHSGRAGTDTQYF. CDR3 DNA: TGTGCCAGCAGCTTGGGACATAGCGGGAGGGCTGGCACAGATACGCAGTATTTT.

This clone was counted once. This rearrangement joins TRBV28 to TRBJ1-1; possibly TRBD1 for D (6 bases). Per germline, CDR1 MDHEN and CDR2 SYDVKM. This CDR3 region has 19 residues. Trimming left V 2 bases short and J 0 bases short, with 22 bases between. CDR3 nucleotides: TGTGCCAGCAGTTTAGTAGGTACAGGGAGGATAAATCTGAACACTGAAGCTTTCTTT. Protein: CASSLVGTGRINLNTEAFF.

The chain has TRBV4-2 and TRBJ2-1; TRBD2 is a possible D gene (5 bases). Trimming took off 2 bases at V and 10 bases at J, with 21 bases between the two ends. Germline V gene lookup returns CDR1 LGHNA and CDR2 YNFKEQ. The length of the CDR3 is 16 residues. Here the CDR3 reads CASSQPTIGRVAEQFF. The DNA of the CDR3 is TGTGCCAGCAGCCAACCTACCATCGGCCGGGTAGCGGAGCAGTTCTTC.

This chain links TRBV19 with TRBJ2-7, with 7 bases identical to TRBD1. Trimming at V came to 5 bases and at J to 2 bases, leaving 12 bases not matched to a gene. This CDR3 is 16 amino acids long. Germline CDR1 is LNHDA and CDR2 is SQIVND (reference sequence). CDR3 loop: CASSATLDRSTYEQYF. The CDR3 nucleotides are TGTGCCAGTAGTGCTACCCTGGACAGGTCAACCTACGAGCAGTACTTC.

This chain links TRBV5-6 with TRBJ2-2; possibly TRBD2 for D (5 bases). Germline values: CDR1 SGHDT, CDR2 YYEEEE. Trimming removed 8 bases from V and 9 bases from J, with 23 bases in between. CDR3 length: 15 amino acids. The CDR3 region is CASSAMAESPRELFF. DNA of the CDR3: TGTGCCAGTAGCGCAATGGCGGAGTCCCCCCGGGAGCTGTTTTTT.

This rearrangement joins TRBV7-8 to TRBJ2-2; D could derive from TRBD1 or TRBD2 (5 bases each). V lost 1 base, J lost 3 bases, and 6 bases lay in between. The CDR3 runs 14 residues. From germline, CDR1 is SGHVS and CDR2 FQNEAQ. The DNA of the CDR3 is TGTGCCAGCAGCTTAGTGGGACACACCGGGGAGCTGTTTTTT. The encoded protein is CASSLVGHTGELFF.

DNA for the CDR3: TGTGCCAGCAGCTTATCATTGAACACTGAAGCTTTCTTT. It translates to CASSLSLNTEAFF. This sequence joins TRBV7-9 and TRBJ1-1; D is uncertain. CDR3 length: 13 residues. The V and J ends lost 2 bases and 0 bases respectively, with 4 bases between them. Germline V gene sequence: CDR1 SEHNR, CDR2 FQNEAQ (reference sequence).

This clone was found once. This rearrangement joins TRBV21-1 to TRBJ2-5; TRBD1 is the table's D call, not checked against the DNA. TRBV21-1 is a pseudogene segment. The CDR3 loop spans 16 amino acids. Here the CDR3 DNA reads TGTGCCAGCAGCAAGTCCCGGGACAGGGAGGGAGAGACCCAGTACTTC. Its translation: CASSKSRDREGETQYF.

With respect to this clone: The junction does not match germline at one end; this may be a read error. The chain employs TRBV2 and TRBJ2-2; TRBD2 matches 14 bases. The CDR3 runs 19 residues. The germline V gene has CDR1 SNHLY and CDR2 FYNNEI. DNA for the CDR3: TGTGCCAGCAGTAGCAGACTAGCGGGAGGGCCGTCGAACAGCGGGGAGCTGTTTTTT. This translates into CASSSRLAGGPSNSGELFF.

The V call is TRBV4-1, the J call TRBJ2-7, with a tentative D call TRBD2 (7 bases). This CDR3 contains 15 residues. The V gene's germline CDR1 is MGHRA and CDR2 YSYEKL. Trimming took off 0 bases at V and 6 bases at J, with 15 bases between the two ends. CDR3: CASSQDARGAREQYF. The DNA of the CDR3 is TGCGCCAGCAGCCAAGATGCTCGGGGGGCGCGCGAGCAGTACTTC.

This chain joins TRBV28 and TRBJ2-1, with 13 positions matching TRBD2. V gave up 5 bases and J gave up 10 bases; unmatched junction bases: 11. The CDR3 is 16 amino acids. Germline V CDR1 and CDR2: MDHEN, SYDVKM. The CDR3 here is CASSLGLAGFEGEQFF. The CDR3 region has the DNA TGTGCCAGCAGTCTGGGACTAGCGGGATTTGAGGGGGAGCAGTTCTTC.

This clone was seen once. The V call is TRBV4-3, the J call TRBJ2-7; TRBD2 might be the D (5 bases). Germline CDR1 LGHNA, CDR2 YSLEER. Trimming took 1 base from V and 0 from J, leaving 10 bases between them. This CDR3 spans 15 amino acids. The CDR3 protein is CASSQVSGSSYEQYF. The CDR3 region has the DNA TGCGCCAGCAGCCAAGTAAGCGGAAGCTCCTACGAGCAGTACTTC.

V usage is TRBV9 and J usage is TRBJ1-5; weak D call: TRBD1 (5 bases). V lost 0 bases to trimming and J lost 3 bases, with 16 bases between them. CDR3 length equals 17 residues. Germline CDR1 SGDLS, CDR2 YYNGEE. The CDR3 is CASSVGLGTDDNQPQHF. The CDR3 bases are TGTGCCAGCAGCGTAGGGTTAGGGACGGATGACAATCAGCCCCAGCATTTT.

The V and J genes are TRBV11-2 and TRBJ2-1, with D perhaps TRBD2 (5 bases). The CDR3 loop spans 14 amino acids. Trimming left V 6 bases short and J 5 bases short, with 14 bases between. Germline assignment: CDR1 SGHAT and CDR2 FQNNGV. The CDR3 nucleotides are TGTGCCAGCAGGAGGACTTTCCCCAACAATGAGCAGTTCTTC. Translated, it gives CASRRTFPNNEQFF.

The DNA for the CDR3 is TGTGCCTCTAGAGGGGACCTCCAAGAGACCCAGTACTTC. Translated, it gives CASRGDLQETQYF. This rearrangement joins TRBV18 to TRBJ2-5; possibly TRBD1 or TRBD2 for D (5 bases each). The CDR3 loop spans 13 amino acids. Germline assignment: CDR1 KGHSH and CDR2 LQKENI. Trimming left V 11 bases short and J 1 base short, with 14 bases between. The full variable domain, completed using reference TRBV18 and TRBJ2-5, is NAGVMQNPRHLVRRRGQEARLRCSPMKGHSHVYWYRQLPEEGLKFMVYLQKENIIDESGMPKERFSAEFPKEGPSILRIQQVVRGDSAAYFCASRGDLQETQYFGPGTRLLVL.

This clone turned up a few times. The V and J genes are TRBV27 and TRBJ2-7; D gene ambiguous. Trimming stripped 6 bases from V and 5 bases from J, with 11 bases between. Germline CDR1 is MNHEY and CDR2 is SMNVEV (reference sequence). The CDR3 extends over 12 amino acids. CDR3 sequence (DNA): TGTGCCAGCAGCCGCAGTGGGGACGAGCAGTACTTC. Translated: CASSRSGDEQYF.

The rearrangement uses TRBV7-8 and TRBJ2-1, with 10 bases fitting TRBD2. Germline loops: CDR1 SGHVS, CDR2 FQNEAQ. This CDR3 has 19 residues. V dropped 1 base and J dropped 4; count of bases not matched to a gene: 13. The CDR3 reads CASSLGSSSGSHLYNEQFF. The CDR3 nucleotides read TGTGCCAGCAGCTTAGGGTCGTCTAGCGGGAGTCATTTGTACAATGAGCAGTTCTTC. The entire variable domain, with the rest obtained from reference TRBV7-8 and TRBJ2-1, is as follows: GAGVSQSPRYKVAKRGQDVALRCDPISGHVSLFWYQQALGQGPEFLTYFQNEAQLDKSGLPSDRFFAERPEGSVSTLKIQRTQQEDSAVYLCASSLGSSSGSHLYNEQFFGPGTRLTVL.